The subject of this entry is one TCR beta chain. Its antigen has not been determined. Base qualities are not at hand, and no much larger clone is one base apart. This sample stems from a study of shared clonotypes between healthy human individuals (dated by TCRdb to the early 2020s). Regarding the complete study: The cohort included three men and two women between 18 and 49 years of age. For each donor, CD4 naive and CD4 memory were each given three plates, CD8 naive was given two plates, and CD8 memory was given one plate. To estimate repertoire size and how much clonotypes are shared between individuals, the study performed deep sequencing of blood TCR repertoires from roughly five healthy adults. To increase sequencing depth and limit assay-specific biases, TCR repertoire library preparation and sequencing were carried out by different laboratories using diverse techniques. Per donor, leukapheresis produced somewhere between about 0.85 and 10 billion PBMCs. What the study reported, not specific to this receptor: Based on pairwise subsampling, the degree of clonotype sharing among donors was expected to be affected by sequencing depth. Sampling was restricted to blood, and TCR repertoires in tissues likely differ from the TCR repertoires found in blood. Even with the large sequencing depth, rarefaction of the sorted-subset datasets indicated that sequencing was incomplete. Larger estimated clonotype richness was generally found for naive subsets than for memory subsets. Across several donors, around 5.4% of naive CD4, approximately 3.5% of naive CD8, about 2% of memory CD4, and under 0.45% of memory CD8 clonotypes were shared. Higher generation probabilities were observed for clonotypes shared by all four sorted-subset donors than for non-shared clonotypes. Because the study included a small number of donors, the genetic and exposure-history diversity represented was limited.

Using the deep immunoSEQ assay, TCR CDR3 regions were amplified from genomic DNA by multiplex PCR. For each cell subset, the extracted genomic DNA was distributed evenly across all wells of several immunoSEQ 96-well plates, and each plate served as one replicate. For sorted subsets, 200 ng of genomic DNA, equivalent to 25,000 to 35,000 T cell genomes, went into each replicate PCR. The purified libraries were quantified using a Qubit 3.0 fluorometer, sized with a Bioanalyzer 2100, and then quantified again using the KAPA Library Quantification kit. A separate single-read 150-cycle Illumina NextSeq 550 flow cell was used to sequence each immunoSEQ 96-well plate. In the authors' own workflow: Because the immunoSEQ output held only junctional sequences and lacked quality scores, the filtering could not match the filtering applied to full-length reads. To assign V/J genes and CDR3, sequences were annotated using PyIR, a Python wrapper for IgBLAST v1.9, with IMGT germline references. Reads with weak V/J assignments (E-value above 1e-6), missing CDR3, stop codons, out-of-frame junctions, or ambiguous translated residues were removed. V3J clonotypes were defined as sequences sharing the same inferred V gene, J gene, and CDR3 amino acid sequence. Percentage overlap between repertoires was computed as shared unique clonotypes divided by the size of the smaller repertoire. Three approaches were used to assess repertoire richness: RTK rarefaction, the Chao1 estimator, and Recon v2.1 estimates of unobserved clonotypes. OLGA was used to compute generation probabilities for all TCRbeta clonotypes that the gDNA method yielded from four donors. TCRdb provides this immuneACCESS table in a form limited to in-frame rearrangements. Some clones are lacking; in checked studies, under half of them reflect an unresolved V gene, and why the rest are absent is not known. V, J and clone size are those of that table, while D and trimming were read from the DNA. The sample table records over 2 million clones; about 95% of these occur just once. Around 1.1% of the sample comes from the top ten.

The CDR3 contains 14 residues, cysteine and phenylalanine counted. The kept DNA is CDR3 alone, 42 bases in frame from the first base. From the germline V gene, CDR1 is MNHEY and CDR2 is SVGAGI. The germline ends are 13 bases apart after V is trimmed by 4 bases and J by 4 bases. For the CD8 naive samples, CD45RO-negative cells were positively selected for CCR7, yielding a CD45RA+CCR7+ population from which TemRA cells were excluded. The donors were healthy, HIV-negative adults who had no recently reported acute infections or vaccinations. Every donor was a Caucasian adult residing in Nashville, Tennessee, USA. After blood collection by leukapheresis, PBMCs were isolated using Ficoll-Histopaque density gradient centrifugation and then cryopreserved in the vapor phase of liquid nitrogen. Purity and quantity of every magnetically sorted T cell population were checked by analytical flow cytometry. Each sorted fraction had its genomic DNA isolated and then quantified by UV absorbance on a Nanodrop 2000c.

The chain employs TRBV6-5 and TRBJ2-5, with a weak D call of TRBD2 (5 bases match). The TCR sequence derives from a man younger than 35 in good health. The source material was naive CD8+ T cells sorted from blood. The sample's cell subset or site, from its label and the paper: CD45RA+CCR7+. The bases are TGTGCCAGCAGTTGGTACGGGAATGGAGAGACCCAGTACTTC. Its protein product is CASSWYGNGETQYF.